This T cell receptor beta chain is from a study of blood T cell repertoires in COVID-19 (dated by TCRdb to the early 2020s). Study-wide context: Samples from collaborators originated in the United States, Italy and Spain and spanned both the acute and convalescent phases of COVID-19. Sample metadata almost always included a de-identified subject ID, COVID-19 status, age in years and sex. Deeply sampled blood TCRbeta repertoires from subjects exposed to, actively infected with, or recovered from COVID-19 were included in the dataset. Samples were obtained from the ongoing ImmuneRACE study (first 160 participants) and from 1,000 to 1,500 subjects provided by 6 global collaborators. Where available, HLA class I and class II types were obtained from metadata supplied by the sample provider rather than from assay-based typing. A freely available public database, intended as a resource for researchers studying the immune response to SARS-CoV-2, is where the repertoires were released. The material from the prospective study consisted of cDNA or gDNA derived from T cells, B-cell-depleted T cells, or PBMCs.

To note about this clone: Its specific antigen is unknown. Base qualities are not at hand, and no much larger clone is one base apart.

Overall study results and their limits: The amount of clinical and demographic metadata varied by source and participant and was provided uncurated.

The immunoSEQ Assay, a bias-controlled multiplex PCR, was used to amplify TCRbeta CDR3 regions from genomic DNA. The paper's data handling went like this. Within the assay, amplification of reference gene primers was used to estimate how many nucleated cells each sample contained. To quantify the absolute abundance of each unique TCRbeta CDR3 rearrangement, sequence reads were collapsed and filtered. For each sample, productive Simpson clonality was calculated by taking the square root of Simpson's diversity index across productive rearrangements. Here the immuneACCESS table is served through TCRdb, limited to in-frame sequences with V and J called. Missing clones are a known gap in these copies; in checked studies unresolved V genes cover under half, and the rest lacks a known reason. That table is the source of V, J and clone size, and D and trimming were worked out from the DNA. This sample has approximately 290,000 clones in its table, and approximately 92% of those were observed once. The biggest ten clones account for roughly 1.1% of the sample.

Participants in the prospective study were aged roughly 18 to 100 years, lived in about two dozen United States geographic areas, and enrolled through a virtual design. To assign participants to cohorts, the prospective study relied on clinical history that participants themselves reported in a screening survey and a study questionnaire. Recovered participants in ImmuneRACE Cohort 3 were defined as having two consecutive negative NP/OP PCR tests, clearance from a healthcare professional, or resolution of symptoms. In the prospective study, whole blood, serum and a nasopharyngeal or oropharyngeal swab were collected from each participant by mobile phlebotomists. Participants in the prospective study had the option to provide additional blood draws and questionnaires over an approximately 2-month period. Before DNA extraction, blood samples from the prospective study were shipped at room temperature or frozen.

According to the germline V gene (reference sequence), CDR1 reads SEHNR and CDR2 reads FQNEAQ. Compared with germline, V lacks 6 bases and J lacks 1 base; bases without a gene match: 3. Its CDR3 holds 14 amino acids, cysteine through phenylalanine. Just CDR3 DNA is preserved here, 42 bases in frame from base 1. The clonotype originates from a woman aged 25 to 39 who had recovered from COVID-19. The sequenced sample consisted of PBMCs or T cells enriched from blood (not recorded which). The chain joins TRBV7-9 to TRBJ2-7; 10 central nucleotides agree with TRBD2. The DNA sequence is as follows: TGTGCCAGCAGGACTAGCGGGTCGTCCTACGAGCAGTACTTC. Translated, this gives CASRTSGSSYEQYF.